This is a list of T cell receptor beta chains from one sample in a study of T cell repertoires in cytomegalovirus infection. MiXCR was run by TCRdb on the reads, yielding one entry per CDR3 protein. The sample gives about 530,000 distinct CDR3 sequences, 26% of which show up once; over 10% is in the top ten. Sequencing was carried out using PBMCs. These receptors all come from a human donor in good health (CMV status not recorded). Some clones in this sample may be carry-over from other donors' samples. Each CDR3 is given with its conserved first and last residue. The order of the fields is J gene, V gene, clone size, D gene, CDR3 protein, CDR3 DNA. D genes are given only for firm matches. Size is omitted from some rows. Given values are once, few, many or a class for expanded clones.

TRBJ1-1	TRBV12-3/TRBV12-4	many	-	CASSFWSTEAFF	TGTGCCAGCAGTTTTTGGAGCACTGAAGCTTTCTTT
TRBJ2-3	TRBV7-2	many	-	CASDGGAALTDTQYF	TGTGCCAGCGACGGGGGCGCCGCTCTCACAGATACGCAGTATTTT
TRBJ2-3	TRBV7-9	few	TRBD2	CASSIRASGSTDTQYF	TGTGCCAGCAGCATCCGGGCTAGCGGGAGCACAGATACGCAGTATTTT
TRBJ2-1	TRBV6-6	few	TRBD2	CASSYSLGGGYEQFF	TGTGCCAGCAGTTACTCCCTGGGGGGAGGGTATGAGCAGTTCTTC
TRBJ1-5	TRBV12-3/TRBV12-4	few	-	CASSTVGGGNQPQHF	TGTGCCAGCAGTACCGTGGGGGGAGGCAATCAGCCCCAGCATTTT
TRBJ2-1	TRBV29-1	-	TRBD2	CSVAKLGLAEQFF	TGCAGCGTTGCAAAACTTGGACTAGCGGAGCAGTTCTTC
TRBJ1-1	TRBV20-1	few	TRBD1	CSACPTGLKDEAFF	TGCAGTGCTTGCCCGACAGGGTTGAAAGATGAAGCTTTCTTT
TRBJ2-5	TRBV6-1	few	TRBD1	CASSYGTGLQETQYF	TGTGCCAGCAGTTATGGGACAGGGCTACAAGAGACCCAGTACTTC
TRBJ2-5	TRBV6-5	few	TRBD2	CASSYALAGEGKTQYF	TGTGCCAGCAGTTACGCACTAGCGGGAGAGGGCAAGACCCAGTACTTC
TRBJ2-7	TRBV5-4	-	-	CASSLALWGAQNSYEQYF	TGTGCCAGCAGCTTGGCACTGTGGGGGGCGCAGAACTCCTACGAGCAGTACTTC
TRBJ1-3	TRBV12-3/TRBV12-4	many	-	CASSEQVGSGNTIYF	TGTGCCAGCAGTGAACAGGTGGGCTCTGGAAACACCATATATTTT
TRBJ1-5	TRBV4-1	few	TRBD1	CASSQVGTGNQPQHF	TGCGCCAGCAGCCAAGTGGGGACAGGGAATCAGCCCCAGCATTTT
TRBJ1-5	TRBV7-2	-	TRBD1	CASSPRTGPLPQHF	TGTGCCAGCAGCCCCCGGACAGGGCCCCTGCCCCAGCATTTT
TRBJ2-7	TRBV20-1	-	-	CSARDVGATYEQYF	TGCAGTGCTAGAGACGTGGGAGCTACCTACGAGCAGTACTTC
TRBJ2-7	TRBV6-4	-	-	CARPSRGGQIYEQYF	TGTGCCAGACCTAGCCGGGGCGGACAAATATACGAGCAGTACTTC
TRBJ2-7	TRBV3-1	-	-	CASSPNTRPYEQYF	TGTGCCAGCAGCCCTAACACTAGACCCTACGAGCAGTACTTC
TRBJ1-5	TRBV7-9	-	-	CASSLGMGAGQPQHF	TGTGCCAGCAGCTTAGGGATGGGCGCCGGGCAGCCCCAGCATTTT
TRBJ1-2	TRBV6-5	-	-	CASSQDRIGGYTF	TGTGCCAGCAGCCAGGACAGAATCGGTGGCTACACCTTC
TRBJ2-1	TRBV30	few	TRBD2	CAWSVLAGGVYNEQFF	TGTGCCTGGAGTGTACTAGCGGGAGGGGTCTACAATGAGCAGTTCTTC